The rows below give T cell receptor beta chains drawn from one sample of a study of B cell selection in AIRE deficiency. The data were produced by immunoSEQ multiplex PCR, yet TCRdb's version contains in-frame clones alone and is incomplete. The data contain a few thousand clones, 60% to 85% of them singletons. Material for sequencing was Tregs sorted from PBMCs. The origin of the receptors is a human donor with AIRE deficiency. Both conserved end residues are part of each CDR3. The D gene is left open where the match is weak. Rows may omit the clone size; those that give it use once, few, many or a size class.

d_call	j_call	clone_size	v_call	cdr3_aa	cdr3_nt
NA	TRBJ1-2	NA	TRBV9	CASSVEWGGYTF	TGTGCCAGCAGCGTAGAGTGGGGAGGCTACACCTTC
NA	TRBJ2-5	NA	TRBV27	CASNSLGGQETQYF	TGTGCCAGCAATTCCCTGGGGGGCCAAGAGACCCAGTACTTC
NA	TRBJ2-7	NA	TRBV7-8	CASSLRLGADEQYF	TGTGCCAGCAGCTTACGGCTCGGGGCAGACGAGCAGTACTTC
NA	TRBJ1-2	NA	TRBV7-2	CASSLSFPGYGYTF	TGTGCCAGCAGCTTAAGCTTTCCGGGTTATGGCTACACCTTC
NA	TRBJ1-4	NA	TRBV5-4	CASSLAGATNEKLFF	TGTGCCAGCAGCTTGGCAGGGGCAACTAATGAAAAACTGTTTTTT
NA	TRBJ2-5	NA	TRBV4-3	CASSQDATAETQYF	TGCGCCAGCAGCCAAGATGCGACAGCAGAGACCCAGTACTTC
TRBD2	TRBJ2-5	NA	TRBV4-2	CASSQGIAGQETQYF	TGTGCCAGCAGCCAAGGGATAGCGGGTCAAGAGACCCAGTACTTC
TRBD1	TRBJ2-7	NA	TRBV11-3	CASSRRGRYEQYF	TGTGCCAGCAGCCGCAGGGGGCGCTACGAGCAGTACTTC
TRBD1	TRBJ2-6	once	TRBV5-1	CASGGQGAFGANVLTF	TGCGCCAGTGGGGGACAGGGAGCGTTTGGGGCCAACGTCCTGACTTTC
NA	TRBJ1-5	few	TRBV7-9	CASSFQGLGNQPQHF	TGTGCCAGCAGCTTCCAGGGTCTCGGCAATCAGCCCCAGCATTTT
NA	TRBJ2-2	NA	TRBV28	CASSLAGHTGELFF	TGTGCCAGCAGTTTGGCAGGCCACACCGGGGAGCTGTTTTTT
NA	TRBJ2-1	NA	TRBV4-3	CASSQMGGIYNEQFF	TGCGCCAGCAGCCAGATGGGAGGCATCTACAATGAGCAGTTCTTC
NA	TRBJ1-4	NA	TRBV15	CATSRDFAGEKLFF	TGTGCCACCAGCAGAGATTTTGCGGGGGAAAAACTGTTTTTT
TRBD1	TRBJ2-7	NA	TRBV7-8	CASSLWTGLSEQYF	TGTGCCAGCAGCCTTTGGACAGGGTTAAGCGAGCAGTACTTC
TRBD1	TRBJ2-2	NA	TRBV19	CASGRGDRVGELFF	TGTGCCAGTGGGAGGGGGGACAGGGTTGGGGAGCTGTTTTTT
NA	TRBJ2-1	few	TRBV11-1	CASSLTGNEQFF	TGTGCCAGCAGCTTAACAGGCAATGAGCAGTTCTTC
TRBD2	TRBJ2-1	few	TRBV14	CASSRLKLAGYNEQFF	TGTGCCAGCAGCCGTTTAAAGCTAGCGGGTTACAATGAGCAGTTCTTC
NA	TRBJ1-1	NA	TRBV18	CASSPRAGYMNTEAFF	TGTGCCAGCTCACCACGGGCAGGTTACATGAACACTGAAGCTTTCTTT
NA	TRBJ2-1	NA	TRBV28	CASSFTVSLYNEQFF	TGTGCCAGCAGTTTCACCGTAAGTCTCTACAATGAGCAGTTCTTC
NA	TRBJ1-6	NA	TRBV6-5	CASSYNGNNSPLHF	TGTGCCAGCAGTTACAACGGAAATAATTCACCCCTCCACTTT
NA	TRBJ2-1	once	TRBV7-6	CASSLPGPVTNEQFF	TGTGCCAGCAGCTTACCGGGACCCGTTACGAATGAGCAGTTCTTC
TRBD1	TRBJ1-2	NA	TRBV10-3	CATRGQAYGYTF	TGTGCCACCCGTGGACAGGCTTATGGCTACACCTTC
NA	TRBJ2-1	once	TRBV5-4	CASSSRNEQFF	TGTGCCAGCAGCTCAAGAAATGAGCAGTTCTTC
NA	TRBJ1-1	NA	TRBV15	CATSRDSSNTEAFF	TGTGCCACCAGCAGAGACAGTTCGAACACTGAAGCTTTCTTT
NA	TRBJ2-7	once	TRBV6-4	CASSDSEGPYEQYF	TGTGCCAGCAGTGACTCGGAGGGGCCCTACGAGCAGTACTTC
NA	TRBJ2-2	NA	TRBV1	CTSSPVDGELFF	TGCACCAGCAGCCCCGTAGACGGGGAGCTGTTTTTT
NA	TRBJ1-2	few	TRBV9	CASSVDGHGYTF	TGTGCCAGCAGCGTAGACGGGCATGGCTACACCTTC
TRBD1	TRBJ2-2	once	TRBV28	CASSSTGVGAGELFF	TGTGCCAGCAGTTCCACAGGGGTAGGGGCCGGGGAGCTGTTTTTT
NA	TRBJ1-3	NA	TRBV12-5	CASGLSARATIYF	TGTGCTAGTGGTTTGTCGGCCAGAGCCACCATATATTTT
NA	TRBJ1-3	NA	TRBV28	CATRTGDGFSGNTIYF	TGTGCCACCCGGACCGGGGACGGATTCTCTGGAAACACCATATATTTT
TRBD2	TRBJ2-2	NA	TRBV30	CAWSVLRGLAGGPGAGELFF	TGTGCCTGGAGTGTACTTCGCGGACTAGCGGGAGGGCCCGGCGCCGGGGAGCTGTTTTTT
NA	TRBJ2-7	once	TRBV28	CASRLTGSEQYF	TGTGCCAGCAGACTGACAGGCAGCGAGCAGTACTTC
TRBD2	TRBJ2-1	once	TRBV5-1	CASSWTSGLGNEQFF	TGCGCCAGCAGCTGGACTAGCGGGCTAGGGAATGAGCAGTTCTTC
NA	TRBJ2-1	NA	TRBV2	CASKGFSSVSYNEQFF	TGTGCCAGCAAGGGGTTTTCTAGCGTCTCCTACAATGAGCAGTTCTTC
TRBD2	TRBJ2-1	few	TRBV4-1	CASSQGRSGRIYNEQFF	TGCGCCAGCAGCCAAGGTCGAAGCGGGAGGATCTACAATGAGCAGTTCTTC
NA	TRBJ2-6	once	TRBV9	CASSLAGHGPGANVLTF	TGTGCCAGCAGCTTGGCGGGGCACGGACCTGGGGCCAACGTCCTGACTTTC
TRBD1	TRBJ2-5	few	TRBV12-5	CASGSGTDPITETQYF	TGTGCTAGTGGTTCCGGGACAGACCCGATAACGGAGACCCAGTACTTC
NA	TRBJ1-1	large	TRBV7-3	CASSIYPNTEAFF	TGTGCCAGCTCGATCTATCCGAACACTGAAGCTTTCTTT
TRBD2	TRBJ2-3	NA	TRBV10-3	CAISPALAGRDTQYF	TGTGCCATCAGTCCGGCACTAGCGGGACGAGATACGCAGTATTTT
NA	TRBJ2-2	NA	TRBV7-2	CASSLVGNGYTGELFF	TGTGCCAGCAGCTTAGTAGGAAACGGATACACCGGGGAGCTGTTTTTT
NA	TRBJ2-7	few	TRBV7-2	CASSTLSYEQYF	TGTGCCAGCAGCACCCTCTCCTACGAGCAGTACTTC
NA	TRBJ2-5	NA	TRBV27	CASSRLLQKTQYF	TGTGCCAGCAGTCGCCTCCTCCAAAAGACCCAGTACTTC
NA	TRBJ1-5	few	TRBV2	CASNNRALGNQPQHF	TGTGCCAGCAACAACCGGGCATTGGGCAATCAGCCCCAGCATTTT
TRBD2	TRBJ2-7	NA	TRBV6-5	CASSYDGSGRPGEQYF	TGTGCCAGCAGTTACGACGGAAGCGGGAGACCTGGGGAGCAGTACTTC
TRBD2	TRBJ2-4	NA	TRBV4-1	CASSQDPTSGLAKNIQYF	TGCGCCAGCAGCCAAGACCCTACTAGCGGCTTAGCCAAAAACATTCAGTACTTC
NA	TRBJ2-7	few	TRBV28	CASSPWTGGEQYF	TGTGCCAGCAGTCCCTGGACTGGCGGGGAGCAGTACTTC
NA	TRBJ2-7	NA	TRBV6-6	CASSYEGGVLGQYF	TGTGCCAGCAGTTACGAGGGTGGCGTTTTGGGGCAGTACTTC
NA	TRBJ2-1	NA	TRBV25-1	CASSELGGFSYNEQFF	TGTGCCAGCAGTGAATTGGGGGGTTTCTCCTACAATGAGCAGTTCTTC
NA	TRBJ2-1	NA	TRBV28	CASSLPGRGGEQFF	TGTGCCAGCAGTCTCCCCGGAAGGGGAGGTGAGCAGTTCTTC
NA	TRBJ2-7	few	TRBV28	CASSLAAPNEQYF	TGTGCCAGCAGTTTAGCAGCCCCCAACGAGCAGTACTTC
NA	TRBJ1-3	NA	TRBV18	CASSTSQGSGNTIYF	TGTGCCAGCTCAACATCGCAGGGATCCGGAAACACCATATATTTT
TRBD1	TRBJ2-3	NA	TRBV10-3	CAINRQGTTDTQYF	TGTGCCATCAACAGACAGGGAACCACAGATACGCAGTATTTT
NA	TRBJ1-1	few	TRBV28	CASSFYPSGAFF	TGTGCCAGCAGTTTTTACCCCTCGGGAGCTTTCTTT
NA	TRBJ1-5	NA	TRBV28	CASSIFEELNQPQHF	TGTGCCAGCAGTATCTTTGAGGAGCTCAATCAGCCCCAGCATTTT
TRBD1	TRBJ1-5	once	TRBV28	CASSLLLGQANQPQHF	TGTGCCAGCAGTCTACTCTTGGGACAGGCTAATCAGCCCCAGCATTTT
TRBD2	TRBJ2-5	NA	TRBV2	CASSDWGGGQETQYF	TGTGCCAGCAGCGACTGGGGGGGAGGCCAAGAGACCCAGTACTTC
TRBD1	TRBJ2-7	NA	TRBV7-2	CASSLAQDRVTEQYF	TGTGCCAGCAGCTTAGCGCAGGACAGGGTGACCGAGCAGTACTTC
NA	TRBJ2-1	NA	TRBV19	CASSISITSTGHNEQFF	TGTGCCAGTAGTATATCAATCACTAGCACAGGGCACAATGAGCAGTTCTTC
TRBD1	TRBJ1-2	NA	TRBV7-9	CASTRQGAVYGYTF	TGTGCCAGCACCAGACAGGGGGCTGTCTATGGCTACACCTTC
NA	TRBJ1-1	NA	TRBV7-2	CASSLDSNTEAFF	TGTGCCAGCAGCTTAGACAGTAACACTGAAGCTTTCTTT